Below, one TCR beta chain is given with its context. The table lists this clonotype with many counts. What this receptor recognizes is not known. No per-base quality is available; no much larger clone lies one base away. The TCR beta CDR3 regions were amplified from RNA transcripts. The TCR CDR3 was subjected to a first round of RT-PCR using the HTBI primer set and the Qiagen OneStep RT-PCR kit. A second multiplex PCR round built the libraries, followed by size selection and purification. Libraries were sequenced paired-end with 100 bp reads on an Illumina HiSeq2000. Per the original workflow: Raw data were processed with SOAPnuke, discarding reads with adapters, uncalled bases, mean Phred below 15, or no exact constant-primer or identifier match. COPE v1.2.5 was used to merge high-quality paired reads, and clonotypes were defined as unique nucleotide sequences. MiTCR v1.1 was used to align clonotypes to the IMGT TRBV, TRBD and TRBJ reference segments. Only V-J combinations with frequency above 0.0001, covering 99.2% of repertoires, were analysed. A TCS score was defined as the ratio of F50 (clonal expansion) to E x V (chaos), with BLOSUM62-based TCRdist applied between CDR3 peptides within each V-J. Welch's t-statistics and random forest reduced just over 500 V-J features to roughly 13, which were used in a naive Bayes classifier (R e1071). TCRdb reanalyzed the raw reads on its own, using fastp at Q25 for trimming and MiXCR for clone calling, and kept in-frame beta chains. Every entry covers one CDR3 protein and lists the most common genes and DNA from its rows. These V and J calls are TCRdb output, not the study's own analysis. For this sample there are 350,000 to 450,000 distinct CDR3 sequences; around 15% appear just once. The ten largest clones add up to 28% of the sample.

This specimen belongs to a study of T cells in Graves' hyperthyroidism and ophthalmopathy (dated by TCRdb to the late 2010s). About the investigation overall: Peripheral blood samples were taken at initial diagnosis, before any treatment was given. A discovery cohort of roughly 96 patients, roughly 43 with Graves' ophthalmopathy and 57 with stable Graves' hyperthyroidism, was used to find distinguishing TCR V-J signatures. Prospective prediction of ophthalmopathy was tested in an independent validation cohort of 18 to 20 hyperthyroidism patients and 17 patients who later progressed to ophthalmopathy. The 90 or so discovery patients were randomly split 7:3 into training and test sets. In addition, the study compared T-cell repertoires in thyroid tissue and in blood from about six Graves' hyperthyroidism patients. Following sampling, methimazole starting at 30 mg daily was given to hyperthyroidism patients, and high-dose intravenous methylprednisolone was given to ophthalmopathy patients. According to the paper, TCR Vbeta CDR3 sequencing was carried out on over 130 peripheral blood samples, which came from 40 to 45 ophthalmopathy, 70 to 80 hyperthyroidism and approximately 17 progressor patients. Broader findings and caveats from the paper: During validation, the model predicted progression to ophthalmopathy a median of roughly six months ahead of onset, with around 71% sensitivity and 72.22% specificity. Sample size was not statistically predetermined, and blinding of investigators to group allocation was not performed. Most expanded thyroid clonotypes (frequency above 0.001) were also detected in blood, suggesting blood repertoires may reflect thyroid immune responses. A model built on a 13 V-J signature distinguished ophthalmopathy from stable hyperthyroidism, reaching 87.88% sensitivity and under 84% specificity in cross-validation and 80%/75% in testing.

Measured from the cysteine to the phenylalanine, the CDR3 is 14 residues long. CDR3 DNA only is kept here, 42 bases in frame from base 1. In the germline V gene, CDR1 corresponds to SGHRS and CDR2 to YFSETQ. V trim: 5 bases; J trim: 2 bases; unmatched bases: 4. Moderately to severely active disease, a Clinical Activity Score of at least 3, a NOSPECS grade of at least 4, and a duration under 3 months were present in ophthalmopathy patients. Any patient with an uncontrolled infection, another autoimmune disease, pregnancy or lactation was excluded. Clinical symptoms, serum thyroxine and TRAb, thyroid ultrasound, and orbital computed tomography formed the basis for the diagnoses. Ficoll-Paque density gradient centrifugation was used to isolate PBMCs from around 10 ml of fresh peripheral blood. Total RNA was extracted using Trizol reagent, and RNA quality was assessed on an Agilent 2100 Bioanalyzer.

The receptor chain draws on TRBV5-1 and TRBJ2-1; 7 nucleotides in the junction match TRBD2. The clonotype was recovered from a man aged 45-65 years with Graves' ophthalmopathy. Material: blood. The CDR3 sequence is CASSRTSAYNEQFF. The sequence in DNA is TGCGCCAGCAGTCGAACTAGCGCCTACAATGAGCAGTTCTTC.